Here is one TCR beta chain with its context. The sample belongs to a study of blood T cell repertoires in COVID-19. Study details: Samples came from the United States, Italy and Spain, spanning acute and convalescent COVID-19. T cells, B-cell-depleted T cells, or PBMCs supplied cDNA or gDNA.

Clones were read by immunoSEQ multiplex PCR, and TCRdb kept only the in-frame ones, dropping some. The sample comprises 170,000 or so clones, over 90% of which are singletons, and 0.45% to 0.65% rests with the top ten. The V and J ends lost 5 bases and 5 bases, in that order; junction bases with no gene match: 11. The CDR3 is 18 amino acids. CDR1 is MNHEY and CDR2 is SMNVEV in the germline V gene (reference sequence). The gene calls are TRBV27 and TRBJ2-1, with 14 bases that match TRBD2. The sequenced sample consisted of peripheral blood. This TCR was sampled from a middle-aged man with acute or convalescent COVID-19. CDR3 region: CASSPSPRLAGGDNEQFF. The CDR3 coding sequence is TGTGCCAGCAGTCCATCCCCCCGACTAGCGGGAGGGGACAATGAGCAGTTCTTC.